The entry below gives a single T cell receptor beta chain sequence along with its context. Other DNA sequences within the sample encode an identical CDR3. Terminally differentiated effector memory CD45RA+ cells were excluded by CCR7 positive selection of CD45RO-negative cells. These data originate in a study of shared clonotypes between healthy human individuals. Trimming took 1 base from V and 2 from J, leaving 4 bases between them. Looked up from germline, CDR1 is LNHDA and CDR2 is SQIVND (reference sequence). The CDR3 has 13 residues. Only in-frame clones appear in the TCRdb table, and some are missing; sequencing was by immunoSEQ multiplex PCR. This sample carries some 1,900,000 clones, approximately 94% of them seen once, and the ten largest clones take approximately 1.2%.

The clonotype originates from a man aged 18 to 29 in good health. Input material: naive CD8+ T cells sorted from blood. The chain employs TRBV19 and TRBJ2-3; no clear D gene. The CDR3 nucleotides read TGTGCCAGTAGTATAGTGGCCACAGATACGCAGTATTTT. Translation: CASSIVATDTQYF.